This T cell receptor (beta chain) comes out of a study of spatial heterogeneity in lung cancer. Study background: For the average unique TCR and UMI combination, more than 9.5 occurrences appeared in raw reads. General study results and limits: Ubiquitous expanded tumor TCRs were seen in blood more at resection than at follow-up.

CDR1 is LGHNT, CDR2 FRNRAP, per germline. The CDR3 is made up of 14 amino acids. The V end lost 8 bases, the J end lost 1 base, and 14 bases lay between the germline ends. A unique molecular identifier was carried by every single TCR cDNA molecule. A single record per CDR3 protein comes from TCRdb applying MiXCR to the 5' RACE reads. The sample has approximately 81,000 distinct CDR3 sequences, 10% to 15% seen once. Described time point: sample taken at primary tumor resection. No cell sorting; template was whole RNA from tumor, lung tissue or PBMC. The approximately 77 donors had untreated early-stage non-small cell lung cancer. Concerning this clonotype: Its antigen is not identified.

The sequence was obtained from a male donor with early-stage non-small cell lung cancer. Sequenced here: PBMCs, sampled at surgery. The genes are TRBV12-5 and TRBJ2-5, with D perhaps TRBD1 or TRBD2 (6 bases each). The CDR3, as DNA: TGTGCTAGTCAAGGGGGGCAGGCCCAAGAGACCCAGTACTTC. Translating it yields CASQGGQAQETQYF.